The clone carrying this T cell receptor beta chain came up many times. Its cognate antigen is unknown. TCRdb reanalysed the reads using MiXCR and keeps one entry per CDR3 protein. The sample has some 920,000 distinct CDR3 sequences, roughly 30% seen once. The record originates from a study of T cell repertoires in cytomegalovirus infection. The germline V gene has CDR1 SNHLY and CDR2 FYNNEI. This CDR3 comprises 16 residues. Trimming removed 7 bases from V and 7 bases from J; junction bases left unmatched: 15. The chain joins TRBV2 to TRBJ2-2; 7 bases map to TRBD2. The sample in question was cultured CD8+ T cells from PBMCs, obtained from culture after CMV antigen stimulation. The TCR originated in a human donor in good health (CMV status not recorded). Some clones in this sample may be carry-over from other donors' samples. In DNA form, the CDR3 reads TGTGCCAGCAAACTTGCTTGGCGGGAGCGAGGCGGGGAGCTGTTTTTT. Protein sequence: CASKLAWRERGGELFF. The whole variable domain, filled in from reference TRBV2 and TRBJ2-2, reads EPEVTQTPSHQVTQMGQEVILRCVPISNHLYFYWYRQILGQKVEFLVSFYNNEISEKSEIFDDQFSVERPDGSNFTLKIRSTKLEDSAMYFCASKLAWRERGGELFFGEGSRLTVL.